Listed here are 31 T cell receptor beta chains from one sample, sequenced in a study of blood T cell repertoires in COVID-19. Libraries were prepared by immunoSEQ multiplex PCR; TCRdb keeps only in-frame clonotypes and omits some of them. Counted here are under 120,000 clones, 80% to 90% occurring once; the ten biggest clones make up 32%. The specimen sequenced was peripheral blood. The source is an elderly woman with acute or convalescent COVID-19.

This rearrangement joins TRBV20-1 to TRBJ2-7; D possibly corresponds to TRBD2 (6 bases). Germline V gene sequence: CDR1 DFQATT, CDR2 SNEGSKA (reference sequence). Trimming cost V 3 bases and J 4 bases, with 7 bases left between them. This CDR3 comprises 11 residues. CDR3 residues: CSASREYEQYF. In nucleotides, the CDR3 is TGCAGTGCTAGCCGGGAGTACGAGCAGTACTTC.

This sequence joins TRBV27 and TRBJ2-5; 8 nucleotides agree with TRBD1. The junction had 19 bases not matched to a gene; V was cut back by 2 bases and J by 2 bases. The CDR3 is 20 amino acids. Germline V gene data show CDR1 as MNHEY and CDR2 as SMNVEV (reference sequence). The CDR3 is CASSLKWSDRGLLGQETQYF. The CDR3 DNA sequence: TGTGCCAGCAGTTTAAAGTGGTCTGACAGGGGACTTCTGGGGCAAGAGACCCAGTACTTC.

This chain uses TRBV5-1 with TRBJ2-1; 10 nucleotides match TRBD2. Per germline, CDR1 SGHRS and CDR2 YFSETQ. The CDR3 totals 14 residues. With 5 bases clipped from V and 6 bases from J, the junction kept 5 bases outside the gene matches. In nucleotides, the CDR3 is TGCGCCAGCAGGCTAGCGGGAGATAGCAATGAGCAGTTCTTC. As protein: CASRLAGDSNEQFF.

The chain uses TRBV19 and TRBJ1-5; a possible D gene is TRBD1 (5 bases). The V and J ends lost 6 bases and 4 bases respectively, with 13 bases between them. Germline CDR1 LNHDA, CDR2 SQIVND (reference sequence). This CDR3 spans 14 amino acids. Written as DNA, the CDR3 is TGTGCCAGTAGACGGGACTCCGGGAATCAGCCCCAGCATTTT. Translated: CASRRDSGNQPQHF.

The chain couples TRBV21-1 to TRBJ2-7; TRBD1 is taken as the D call from the table, unchecked against the DNA. TRBV21-1 is reported as a pseudogene. This CDR3 region has 16 residues. The CDR3 here is CASSKRGRTGPYEQYF. DNA of the CDR3: TGTGCCAGCAGCAAAAGGGGTAGGACAGGGCCCTACGAGCAGTACTTC.

This rearrangement joins TRBV19 to TRBJ1-6, with D possibly being TRBD1 (5 bases). The CDR3 runs 16 residues. The germline V gene has CDR1 LNHDA and CDR2 SQIVND (reference sequence). Trimming left V 4 bases short and J 0 bases short, with 10 bases between. For the CDR3, the DNA is TGTGCCAGTAGTACCGTTGGGGCCTCCTATAATTCACCCCTCCACTTT. It encodes CASSTVGASYNSPLHF.

The J gene is TRBJ2-7, the V gene TRBV25-1; 11 bases agree with TRBD1. V shed 2 bases and J 4 bases; nucleotides not matched to a gene: 4. The CDR3 is 15 amino acids. Per the germline V gene, CDR1 is MGHDK and CDR2 is SYGVNS. The CDR3 sequence is CASSEMDRGLYEQYF. CDR3 DNA sequence: TGTGCCAGCAGTGAAATGGACAGGGGGCTTTACGAGCAGTACTTC.

The rearrangement uses TRBV19 and TRBJ1-6; D is possibly TRBD1 (5 bases). CDR3 length: 13 amino acids. Looked up from germline, CDR1 is LNHDA and CDR2 is SQIVND (reference sequence). V was clipped by 8 bases and J by 6 bases, with 11 bases between them. The CDR3 reads CASGAGLNSPLHF. The CDR3 DNA is TGTGCCAGTGGGGCAGGGCTTAATTCACCCCTCCACTTT.

The chain uses TRBV10-3 and TRBJ2-5; 7 nucleotides line up with TRBD2. V trimming: 10 bases; J trimming: 4 bases; junction bases outside the gene matches: 9. Germline CDR1 reads ENHRY; CDR2 reads SYGVKD. The CDR3 totals 13 residues. CDR3 sequence (DNA): TGTGCCACCGGGGACGGGGAGGGAGAGACCCAGTACTTC. Protein product: CATGDGEGETQYF.

The gene calls are TRBV5-6 and TRBJ2-1; 9 nucleotides agree with TRBD2. The trim removed 6 bases at V and 5 bases at J, leaving 6 bases unmatched. CDR1 is SGHDT and CDR2 is YYEEEE in the germline V gene. This CDR3 spans 14 amino acids. Here the CDR3 reads CASTLGTSNNEQFF. DNA for the CDR3: TGTGCCAGCACCCTCGGGACTAGCAACAATGAGCAGTTCTTC.

The chain recombines TRBV18 with TRBJ2-7, with a possible D match to TRBD1 (6 bases). Trimming took 4 bases from V and 5 from J, leaving 15 bases between them. CDR3 length: 14 residues. In germline, CDR1 is KGHSH, CDR2 LQKENI. The CDR3 spells CASSRDILLDEQYF. For the CDR3, the DNA is TGTGCCAGCTCACGGGACATCCTCCTAGACGAGCAGTACTTC.

The J gene is TRBJ2-3, the V gene TRBV7-2; D is undetermined. The CDR3 covers 11 residues. Germline CDR1 reads SGHTA; CDR2 reads FQGNSA. Trimming pared 8 bases from V and 0 bases from J, leaving 3 bases between. The CDR3 DNA follows: TGTGCCAGCGGCAGCACAGATACGCAGTATTTT. Its translation is CASGSTDTQYF.

The chain couples TRBV5-1 to TRBJ1-6; TRBD1 agrees at 11 bases. The CDR3 spans 12 residues. The ends lost 6 bases at V and 17 bases at J; junction bases unmatched: 7. CDR1 is SGHRS and CDR2 is YFSETQ in the germline V gene. The CDR3: CASKGDRGWFHF. Written as DNA, the CDR3 is TGCGCCAGCAAGGGGGACAGGGGGTGGTTCCACTTT. Variable domain in full (rest from reference TRBV5-1 and TRBJ1-6): KAGVTQTPRYLIKTRGQQVTLSCSPISGHRSVSWYQQTPGQGLQFLFEYFSETQRNKGNFPGRFSGRQFSNSRSEMNVSTLELGDSALYLCASKGDRGWFHFGNGTRLTVT.

The genes are TRBV3-1 (or the pseudogene TRBV3-2) and TRBJ1-1; D is perhaps TRBD1 (6 bases). Trimming pared 2 bases from V and 1 base from J, leaving 11 bases between. Germline V gene lookup returns CDR1 LGHDT and CDR2 YNNKEL (reference sequence). The CDR3 has 15 amino acids. CDR3 sequence reads: CASSQRGQQNTEAFF. The CDR3 DNA reads as TGTGCCAGCAGCCAAAGGGGACAACAGAACACTGAAGCTTTCTTT.

The chain combines TRBV4-1 with TRBJ2-7; D uncertain. The CDR3 consists of 15 residues. The V gene's germline CDR1 is MGHRA and CDR2 YSYEKL. Trimming shortened V by 1 base and J by 7 bases, and 17 bases separated the two germline ends. The CDR3 here is CASSQAPGYAWEQYF. The CDR3 bases are TGCGCCAGCAGCCAAGCCCCGGGTTACGCCTGGGAGCAGTACTTC.

This rearrangement joins TRBV27 to TRBJ1-1; D is perhaps TRBD1 (5 bases). Looked up from germline, CDR1 is MNHEY and CDR2 is SMNVEV (reference sequence). Trimming stripped 4 bases from V and 1 base from J, with 19 bases between. The CDR3 sequence is 17 residues long. This CDR3 reads CASSSPSRATPNTEAFF. The CDR3 DNA is TGTGCCAGCAGTTCCCCCTCCAGGGCGACCCCGAACACTGAAGCTTTCTTT.

The V call is TRBV19, the J call TRBJ2-1; TRBD2 matches at 7 bases. V lost 4 bases to trimming and J lost 5 bases; unmatched junction nucleotides: 5. The germline gives CDR1 LNHDA, CDR2 SQIVND (reference sequence). The CDR3 runs to 14 residues. CDR3 loop: CASSTWGGDNEQFF. DNA of the CDR3: TGTGCCAGTAGTACGTGGGGGGGGGACAATGAGCAGTTCTTC.

The chain carries TRBV11-2 and TRBJ1-1; 7 nucleotides agree with TRBD1. Germline CDR1 reads SGHAT; CDR2 reads FQNNGV. The CDR3 consists of 13 residues. V lost 3 bases to trimming and J lost 7 bases; unmatched junction nucleotides: 5. The CDR3 nucleotides read TGTGCCAGCAGCTTCGCCGGGACAGATGAAGCTTTCTTT. Translation gives CASSFAGTDEAFF.

The chain has TRBV7-2 and TRBJ1-1, with 8 bases that match TRBD1. This CDR3 is built from 14 residues. Germline V gene sequence: CDR1 SGHTA, CDR2 FQGNSA. J gave up 4 bases and V 8 bases, and 9 bases lay outside the gene matches. The CDR3 loop reads CASLTGGGSTEAFF. CDR3 in DNA: TGTGCCAGCTTAACAGGGGGAGGTAGCACTGAAGCTTTCTTT.

The chain links TRBV19 to TRBJ1-1; 8 bases align to TRBD1. The CDR3 runs to 13 residues. CDR1 is LNHDA, CDR2 SQIVND, per germline (reference sequence). Trimming at V came to 4 bases and at J to 10 bases, leaving 8 bases not matched to a gene. The CDR3 sequence is CASSTGQGMRAFF. The DNA for the CDR3 is TGTGCCAGTAGTACCGGACAGGGAATGAGAGCTTTCTTT.

The V gene is TRBV28, the J gene TRBJ2-5, with TRBD2 identical over 8 bases. Looked up from germline, CDR1 is MDHEN and CDR2 is SYDVKM. This CDR3 region has 14 residues. The V gene end was trimmed by 7 bases and the J gene end by 4 bases; junction bases not matched to a gene: 8. For the CDR3, the DNA is TGTGCCAGCAACCCACGGGGGGGTCCAGAGACCCAGTACTTC. This translates into CASNPRGGPETQYF. The variable domain in full, with the rest retrieved from reference TRBV28 and TRBJ2-5, is DVKVTQSSRYLVKRTGEKVFLECVQDMDHENMFWYRQDPGLGLRLIYFSYDVKMKEKGDIPEGYSVSREKKERFSLILESASTNQTSMYLCASNPRGGPETQYFGPGTRLLVL.

The gene calls are TRBV28 and TRBJ1-2, with TRBD1 identical over 9 bases. Germline values: CDR1 MDHEN, CDR2 SYDVKM. This CDR3 is 15 amino acids long. The V segment lost 5 bases and the J segment 8 bases; nucleotides outside the gene matches: 12. The CDR3 nucleotides are TGTGCCAGCAGTCTACTCGGACAGGGGTGGGGCGGCTACACCTTC. It codes for CASSLLGQGWGGYTF.

Points on this clone: The same CDR3 arises from other DNA sequences in this sample as well. V usage is TRBV12-3 or TRBV12-4 and J usage is TRBJ1-2; D is unresolved. The CDR3 extends over 13 amino acids. V lost 1 base and J lost 4, with 7 bases in between. For the CDR3, the DNA is TGTGCCAGCAGTTTAGGCGGGAGCTATGGCTACACCTTC. Protein: CASSLGGSYGYTF.

The CDR3 region is CASSHSGGKNTGELFF. The DNA for the CDR3 is TGTGCCAGCAGCCATTCGGGGGGGAAAAACACCGGGGAGCTGTTTTTT. V is TRBV14 and J is TRBJ2-2, with TRBD2 identical over 8 bases. The CDR3 loop spans 16 amino acids. Germline CDR1 SGHDN, CDR2 FVKESK. V lost 3 bases and J lost 2; bases outside the gene matches: 5.

This clone was seen more than once but under ten times. The chain joins TRBV27 to TRBJ2-7, with D uncertain. Germline V gives CDR1 MNHEY, CDR2 SMNVEV (reference sequence). The CDR3 extends over 14 amino acids. V lost 1 base to trimming and J lost 0 bases, with 7 bases between them. In DNA, the CDR3 is TGTGCCAGCAGTTTATTGGCCACCTCCTACGAGCAGTACTTC. The encoded protein is CASSLLATSYEQYF.

This clone was seen a few times. The chain employs TRBV13 and TRBJ1-1; 7 nucleotides match TRBD1. The trim removed 1 base at V and 8 bases at J, leaving 10 bases unmatched. This CDR3 comprises 15 residues. Germline CDR1 and CDR2: PRHDT and FYEKMQ (reference sequence). The CDR3 region has the DNA TGTGCCAGCAGCTTAGTTGGGACAGTGGGTACCGAAGCTTTCTTT. Its protein product is CASSLVGTVGTEAFF.

The J gene is TRBJ2-5, the V gene TRBV3-1 (or the pseudogene TRBV3-2), with 9 bases aligning to TRBD2. The trim removed 1 base at V and 1 base at J, leaving 7 bases unmatched. Germline loops: CDR1 LGHDT, CDR2 YNNKEL (reference sequence). CDR3 length equals 17 residues. The CDR3 DNA follows: TGTGCCAGCAGCCAAGCCTGGCCGGGACTAGCCCAAGAGACCCAGTACTTC. As protein: CASSQAWPGLAQETQYF.

The chain employs TRBV5-4 and TRBJ2-7, with TRBD2 identical over 12 bases. With V trimmed by 5 bases and J by 6 bases, 9 bases remained unmatched. The CDR3 runs to 15 residues. Looked up from germline, CDR1 is SGHNT and CDR2 is YYREEE (reference sequence). The CDR3 nucleotides are TGTGCCAGCAGTACTTCTAGCGGGGGGGTGAGCGAGCAGTACTTC. Its protein product is CASSTSSGGVSEQYF.

V gene TRBV18 combines with J gene TRBJ2-7; TRBD1 aligns across 11 bases. This CDR3 contains 16 residues. Germline V gene data show CDR1 as KGHSH and CDR2 as LQKENI. After removal of 0 bases from V and 7 bases from J, the junction contained 8 bases not matched to a gene. The DNA for the CDR3 is TGTGCCAGCTCACCACCCTTTGGGACAGGGGGACGGGAGCAGTACTTC. It codes for CASSPPFGTGGREQYF.

The genes are TRBV10-3 and TRBJ1-1; D unresolved. In germline, CDR1 is ENHRY, CDR2 SYGVKD. Trimming cost V 7 bases and J 4 bases, with 10 bases left between them. The CDR3 runs 12 residues. The CDR3 DNA reads TGTGCCATCACGGGGAGCGGCACTGAAGCTTTCTTT. This encodes CAITGSGTEAFF.

The V call is TRBV7-9, the J call TRBJ2-7, with D hard to call. The germline V gene encodes CDR1 SEHNR and CDR2 FQNEAQ (reference sequence). CDR3 length: 14 amino acids. V dropped 2 bases and J dropped 4 bases, with 12 bases sitting between them. The CDR3 protein is CASSLPLASYEQYF. The CDR3 DNA sequence: TGTGCCAGCAGCTTACCCCTGGCTAGTTACGAGCAGTACTTC.